This entry describes one T cell receptor (beta chain). This sample is drawn from a study of blood T cell repertoires in COVID-19. Profiling relied on immunoSEQ multiplex PCR, and the TCRdb table lists in-frame clones only, not all of them. The table has approximately 100,000 clones, roughly 90% seen once. Per germline, CDR1 LGHNA and CDR2 YSLEER. V gave up 0 bases and J gave up 3 bases, with 6 bases separating them. The CDR3 has 13 residues. This clonotype originated in a human donor with acute or convalescent COVID-19. The donor label of this sample is uncertain. The chain recombines TRBV4-3 with TRBJ2-7, with D hard to call. Source material: peripheral blood. For the CDR3, the DNA is TGCGCCAGCAGCCAAGATAGATTCTACGAGCAGTACTTC. Translated: CASSQDRFYEQYF.